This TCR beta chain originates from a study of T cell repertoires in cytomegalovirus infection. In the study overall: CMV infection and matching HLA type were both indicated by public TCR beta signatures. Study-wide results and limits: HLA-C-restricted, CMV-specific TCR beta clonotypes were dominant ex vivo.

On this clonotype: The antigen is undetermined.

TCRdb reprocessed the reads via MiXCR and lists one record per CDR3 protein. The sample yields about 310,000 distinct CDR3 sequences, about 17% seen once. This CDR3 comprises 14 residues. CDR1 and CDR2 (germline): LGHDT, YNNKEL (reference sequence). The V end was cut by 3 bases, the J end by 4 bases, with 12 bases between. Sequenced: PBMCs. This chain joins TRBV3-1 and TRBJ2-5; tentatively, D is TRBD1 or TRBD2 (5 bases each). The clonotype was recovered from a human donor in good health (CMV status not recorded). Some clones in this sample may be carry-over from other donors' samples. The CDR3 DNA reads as TGTGCCAGCAGCCAGGGACCCTACGGAGAGACCCAGTACTTC. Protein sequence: CASSQGPYGETQYF.